This T cell receptor beta chain was captured in a study of post-analysis software for immune sequencing data (dated by TCRdb to the mid-2010s). Background on the whole study: Disease courses on record covered relapsing-remitting, secondary progressive and progressive-relapsing multiple sclerosis, though some patients had no subtype annotation. The patient repertoires were set against 10 or so previously published healthy control repertoires from donors whose ages ranged from about 6 to 25 years. A subset of samples was prepared in parallel using single-end sample barcoding, then pooled and co-amplified after Illumina adapter ligation. The paper as a whole reports these results and caveats: Significantly lower normalized Chao1 diversity was found in multiple sclerosis patients than in controls, suggesting substantial peripheral T-cell clonal expansion. Direct clustering with F measure revealed strong co-clustering of samples prepared in the same batch, which led to a batch-effect correction. Roughly 5 TRBV segments, including TRBV5-6, TRBV5-1 and TRBV20-1, were significantly more frequent in patients than controls. The control group was slightly older than the multiple sclerosis patient group.

The receptor library was made with PCR. These reads were obtained on an Illumina HiSeq 2500. To reduce PCR and sequencing biases, unique molecular identifiers were built into the TCR beta cDNA libraries. Every 1 to 10 million input T cells yielded 500,000 or so cDNA molecules, meaning each molecule approximated one T cell. The same protocol used for the earlier healthy control dataset was applied to prepare and sequence the patient libraries. Within a given batch, samples were prepared together, multiplexed and sequenced on the same HiSeq lane. Under the source paper's analysis protocol: Raw barcoded reads were processed with MIGEC, and single-read molecular identifier groups were discarded before consensus assembly and CDR3 extraction. Clonotype tables were post-analysed with VDJtools, and diversity was normalized by down-sampling all datasets to the smallest sample size. To correct batch-related cross-sample contamination, repertoire overlap clustering matched CDR3 amino acid sequences but not nucleotide sequences. TCRdb redid the processing of the public reads, applying fastp at Q25 and MiXCR, and retained in-frame beta chains. Records with the same CDR3 protein are collapsed into one entry carrying the most frequent genes and DNA. TCRdb assigned the V and J calls; the authors' analysis was not used. This sample is represented by approximately 730,000 distinct CDR3 sequences; about 45% of them were singletons. Clones ranked in the top ten supply roughly 5.2% of the sample.

Including the terminal cysteine and phenylalanine, the CDR3 comprises 15 residues. The CDR3 DNA has 45 bases and is translated from base 1. V and J lose 1 base and 5 bases, and a span of 14 bases separates them. CDR1 SGHNT and CDR2 YENEEA are derived from the germline V gene. To demonstrate the VDJtools post-analysis software, TCR beta repertoires were profiled from the peripheral blood of about 13 young patients with multiple sclerosis. The patients with multiple sclerosis were children and adolescents between roughly 6 and 16 years of age. Comments on this clonotype: Its antigen has not been determined. No base quality information exists; no much larger clone differs at one position.

The sequence came from a girl aged 10 to 17 with multiple sclerosis. In this chain, TRBV11-3 is recombined with TRBJ2-5, with TRBD2 tentatively as D gene (7 bases match). Sequenced: blood. The DNA sequence is TGTGCCAGCAGCTTAGGGTCAGGGGAGGGGGAGACCCAGTACTTC. This gives the protein CASSLGSGEGETQYF.